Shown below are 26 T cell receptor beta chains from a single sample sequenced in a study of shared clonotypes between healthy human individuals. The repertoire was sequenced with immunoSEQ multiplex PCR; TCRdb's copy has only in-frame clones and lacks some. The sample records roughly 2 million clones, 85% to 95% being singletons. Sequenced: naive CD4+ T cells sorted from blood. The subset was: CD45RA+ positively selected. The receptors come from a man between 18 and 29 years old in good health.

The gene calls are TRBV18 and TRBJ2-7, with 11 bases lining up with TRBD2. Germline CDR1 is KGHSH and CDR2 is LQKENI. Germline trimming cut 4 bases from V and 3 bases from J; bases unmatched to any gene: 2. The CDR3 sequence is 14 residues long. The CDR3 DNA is TGTGCCAGCTCACTCGGACTAGCGGGCTACGAGCAGTACTTC. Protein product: CASSLGLAGYEQYF.

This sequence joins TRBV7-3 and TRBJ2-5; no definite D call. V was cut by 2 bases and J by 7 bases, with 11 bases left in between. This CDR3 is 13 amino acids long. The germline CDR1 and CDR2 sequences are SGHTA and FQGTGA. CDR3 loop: CASSLGVSWTQYF. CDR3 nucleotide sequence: TGTGCCAGCAGCTTAGGGGTTTCGTGGACCCAGTACTTC.

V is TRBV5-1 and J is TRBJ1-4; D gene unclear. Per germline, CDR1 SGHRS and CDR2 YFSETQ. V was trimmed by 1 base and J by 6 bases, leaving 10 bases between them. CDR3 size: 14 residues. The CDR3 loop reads CASSLKPEDEKLFF. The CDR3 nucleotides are TGCGCCAGCAGCTTGAAACCCGAAGATGAAAAACTGTTTTTT.

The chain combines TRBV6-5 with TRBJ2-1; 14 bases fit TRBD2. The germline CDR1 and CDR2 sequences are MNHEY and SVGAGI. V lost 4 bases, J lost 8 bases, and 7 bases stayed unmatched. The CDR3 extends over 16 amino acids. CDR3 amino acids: CASSSFGTSGSDEQFF. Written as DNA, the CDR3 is TGTGCCAGCAGTTCATTCGGGACTAGCGGGAGCGATGAGCAGTTCTTC.

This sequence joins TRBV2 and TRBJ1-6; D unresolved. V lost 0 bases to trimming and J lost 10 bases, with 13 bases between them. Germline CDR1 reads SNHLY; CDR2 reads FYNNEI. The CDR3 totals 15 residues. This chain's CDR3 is CASSEAAVVRSPLHF. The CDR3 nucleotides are TGTGCCAGCAGTGAAGCGGCAGTCGTAAGATCACCCCTCCACTTT. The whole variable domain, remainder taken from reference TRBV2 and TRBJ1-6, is EPEVTQTPSHQVTQMGQEVILRCVPISNHLYFYWYRQILGQKVEFLVSFYNNEISEKSEIFDDQFSVERPDGSNFTLKIRSTKLEDSAMYFCASSEAAVVRSPLHFGNGTRLTVT.

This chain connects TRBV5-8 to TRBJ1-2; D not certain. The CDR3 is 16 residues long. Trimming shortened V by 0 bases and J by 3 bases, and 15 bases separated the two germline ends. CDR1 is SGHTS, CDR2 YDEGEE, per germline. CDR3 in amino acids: CASSLDNGDKHYGYTF. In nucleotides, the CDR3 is TGTGCCAGCAGCTTGGATAATGGAGACAAGCACTATGGCTACACCTTC.

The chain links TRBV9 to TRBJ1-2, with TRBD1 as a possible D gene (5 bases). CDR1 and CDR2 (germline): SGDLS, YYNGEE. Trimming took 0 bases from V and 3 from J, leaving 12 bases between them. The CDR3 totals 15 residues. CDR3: CASSVEVGLDYGYTF. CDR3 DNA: TGTGCCAGCAGCGTAGAGGTGGGGCTAGACTATGGCTACACCTTC.

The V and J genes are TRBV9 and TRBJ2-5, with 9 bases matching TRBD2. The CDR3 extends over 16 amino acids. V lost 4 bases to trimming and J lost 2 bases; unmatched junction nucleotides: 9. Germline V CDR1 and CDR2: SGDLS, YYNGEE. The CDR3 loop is CASSINSGGKQETQYF. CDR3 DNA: TGTGCCAGCAGCATCAATAGCGGGGGTAAACAAGAGACCCAGTACTTC.

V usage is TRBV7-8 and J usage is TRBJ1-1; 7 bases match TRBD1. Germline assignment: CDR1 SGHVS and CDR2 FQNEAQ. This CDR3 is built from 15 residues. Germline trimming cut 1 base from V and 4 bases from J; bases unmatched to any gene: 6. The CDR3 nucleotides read TGTGCCAGCAGCTTAGAGCTGGCAGGGGGCACTGAAGCTTTCTTT. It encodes CASSLELAGGTEAFF.

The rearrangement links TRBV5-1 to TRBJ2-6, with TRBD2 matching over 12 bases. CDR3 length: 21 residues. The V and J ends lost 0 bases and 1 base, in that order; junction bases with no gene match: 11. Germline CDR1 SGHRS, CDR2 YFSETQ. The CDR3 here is CASSLGTGTTSGRSGANVLTF. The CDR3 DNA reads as TGCGCCAGCAGCTTGGGGACAGGGACGACTAGCGGGAGATCTGGGGCCAACGTCCTGACTTTC.

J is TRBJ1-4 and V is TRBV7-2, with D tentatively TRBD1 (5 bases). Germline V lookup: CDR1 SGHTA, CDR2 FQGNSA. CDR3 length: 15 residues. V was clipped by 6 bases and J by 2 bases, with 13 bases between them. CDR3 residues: CASSTQGFTNEKLFF. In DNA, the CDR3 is TGTGCCAGCAGTACCCAGGGTTTCACTAATGAAAAACTGTTTTTT.

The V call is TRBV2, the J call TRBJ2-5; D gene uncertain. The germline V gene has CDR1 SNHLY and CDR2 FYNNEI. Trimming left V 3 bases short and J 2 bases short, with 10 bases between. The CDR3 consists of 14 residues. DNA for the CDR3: TGTGCCAGCAGTGATTGGGGTCTACAAGAGACCCAGTACTTC. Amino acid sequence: CASSDWGLQETQYF.

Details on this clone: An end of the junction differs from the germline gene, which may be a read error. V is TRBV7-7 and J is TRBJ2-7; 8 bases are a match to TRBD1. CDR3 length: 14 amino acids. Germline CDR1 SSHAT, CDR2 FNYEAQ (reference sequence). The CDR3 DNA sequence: TGTGCTAGCAGCAAAGGACAGGGTGGCTACGAGCAGTACTTC. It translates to CASSKGQGGYEQYF.

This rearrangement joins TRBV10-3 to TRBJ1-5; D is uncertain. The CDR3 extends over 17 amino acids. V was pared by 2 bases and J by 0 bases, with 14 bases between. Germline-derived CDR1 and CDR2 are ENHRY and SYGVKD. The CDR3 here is CAISERAIILSNQPQHF. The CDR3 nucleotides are TGTGCCATCAGTGAGCGGGCGATTATCCTTAGCAATCAGCCCCAGCATTTT.

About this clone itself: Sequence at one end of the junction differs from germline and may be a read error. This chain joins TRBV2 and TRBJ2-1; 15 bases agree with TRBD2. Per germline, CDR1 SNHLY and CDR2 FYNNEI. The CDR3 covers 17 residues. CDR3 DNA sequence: TGTGCCAGCAGGGAAGGACTAGCGGGAGGGCTCTACAATGAGCAGTTCTTC. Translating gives CASREGLAGGLYNEQFF.

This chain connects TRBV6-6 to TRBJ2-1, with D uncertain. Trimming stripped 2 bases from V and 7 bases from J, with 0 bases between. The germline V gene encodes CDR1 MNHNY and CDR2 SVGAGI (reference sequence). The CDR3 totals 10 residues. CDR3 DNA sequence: TGTGCCAGCAGTTACAATGAGCAGTTCTTC. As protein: CASSYNEQFF.

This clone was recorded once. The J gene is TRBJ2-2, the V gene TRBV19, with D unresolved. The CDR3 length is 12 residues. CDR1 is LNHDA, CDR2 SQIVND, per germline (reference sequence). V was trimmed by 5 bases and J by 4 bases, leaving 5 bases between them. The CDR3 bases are TGTGCCAGTAGTCAAATCACCGGGGAGCTGTTTTTT. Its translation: CASSQITGELFF.

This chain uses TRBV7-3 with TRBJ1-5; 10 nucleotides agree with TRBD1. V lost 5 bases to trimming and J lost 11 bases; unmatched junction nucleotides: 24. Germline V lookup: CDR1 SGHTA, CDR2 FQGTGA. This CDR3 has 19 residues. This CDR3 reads CASSMERDRGPPVLWAQHF. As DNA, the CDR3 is TGTGCCAGCAGCATGGAAAGGGACAGGGGACCCCCGGTTCTATGGGCCCAGCATTTT. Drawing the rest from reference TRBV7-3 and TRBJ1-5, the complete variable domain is GAGVSQTPSNKVTEKGKYVELRCDPISGHTALYWYRQSLGQGPEFLIYFQGTGAADDSGLPNDRFFAVRPEGSVSTLKIQRTERGDSAVYLCASSMERDRGPPVLWAQHFGDGTRLSIL.

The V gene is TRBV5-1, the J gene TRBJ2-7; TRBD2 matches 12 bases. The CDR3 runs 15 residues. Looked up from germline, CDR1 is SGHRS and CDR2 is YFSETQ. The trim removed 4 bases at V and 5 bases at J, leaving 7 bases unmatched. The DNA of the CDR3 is TGCGCCAGCAGCCCGAACGGACTAGCGGGGAACGAGCAGTACTTC. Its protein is CASSPNGLAGNEQYF.

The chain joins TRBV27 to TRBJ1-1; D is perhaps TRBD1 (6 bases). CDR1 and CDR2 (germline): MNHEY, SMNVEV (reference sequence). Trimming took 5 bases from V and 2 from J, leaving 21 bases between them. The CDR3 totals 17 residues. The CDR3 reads CASSLSRTAGLNTEAFF. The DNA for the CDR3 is TGTGCCAGCAGTCTAAGCCGGACAGCGGGCCTTAACACTGAAGCTTTCTTT.

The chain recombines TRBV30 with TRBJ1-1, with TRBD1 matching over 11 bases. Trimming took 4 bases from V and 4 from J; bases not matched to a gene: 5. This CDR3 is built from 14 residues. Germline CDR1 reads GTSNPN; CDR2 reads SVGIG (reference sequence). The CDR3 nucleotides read TGTGCCTGGAAAAAGGGACAGGGGGGCACTGAAGCTTTCTTT. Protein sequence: CAWKKGQGGTEAFF.

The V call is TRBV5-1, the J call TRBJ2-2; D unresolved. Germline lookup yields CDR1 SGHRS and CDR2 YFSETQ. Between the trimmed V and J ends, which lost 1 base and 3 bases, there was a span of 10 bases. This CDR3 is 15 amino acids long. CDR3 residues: CASSLLVTDTGELFF. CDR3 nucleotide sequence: TGCGCCAGCAGCTTGTTAGTCACAGACACCGGGGAGCTGTTTTTT.

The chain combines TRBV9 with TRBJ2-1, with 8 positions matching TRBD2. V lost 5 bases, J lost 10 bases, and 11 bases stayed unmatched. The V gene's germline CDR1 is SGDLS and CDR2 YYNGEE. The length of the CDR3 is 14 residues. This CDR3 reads CASRNGLAPQEQFF. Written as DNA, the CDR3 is TGTGCCAGCAGAAACGGACTAGCTCCTCAAGAGCAGTTCTTC.

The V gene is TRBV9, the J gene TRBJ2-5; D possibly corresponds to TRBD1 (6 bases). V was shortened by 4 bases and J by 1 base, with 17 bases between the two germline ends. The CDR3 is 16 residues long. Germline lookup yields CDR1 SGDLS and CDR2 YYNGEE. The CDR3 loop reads CASSSLRDTFQETQYF. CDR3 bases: TGTGCCAGCAGCTCCCTCCGGGACACCTTCCAAGAGACCCAGTACTTC.

CDR3 residues: CAISERGGLNTEAFF. CDR3 sequence (DNA): TGTGCCATCAGTGAGAGAGGCGGCCTGAACACTGAAGCTTTCTTT. The genes are TRBV10-3 and TRBJ1-1, with D unclear. Looked up from germline, CDR1 is ENHRY and CDR2 is SYGVKD. V was cut by 2 bases and J by 0 bases, with 10 bases left in between. There are 15 residues in the CDR3.

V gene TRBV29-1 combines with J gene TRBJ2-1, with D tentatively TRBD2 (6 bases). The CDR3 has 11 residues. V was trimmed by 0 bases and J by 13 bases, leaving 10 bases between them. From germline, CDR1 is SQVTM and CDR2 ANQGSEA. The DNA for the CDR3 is TGCAGCGTTGAAGATTTGGGACTTCAGTTCTTC. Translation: CSVEDLGLQFF.